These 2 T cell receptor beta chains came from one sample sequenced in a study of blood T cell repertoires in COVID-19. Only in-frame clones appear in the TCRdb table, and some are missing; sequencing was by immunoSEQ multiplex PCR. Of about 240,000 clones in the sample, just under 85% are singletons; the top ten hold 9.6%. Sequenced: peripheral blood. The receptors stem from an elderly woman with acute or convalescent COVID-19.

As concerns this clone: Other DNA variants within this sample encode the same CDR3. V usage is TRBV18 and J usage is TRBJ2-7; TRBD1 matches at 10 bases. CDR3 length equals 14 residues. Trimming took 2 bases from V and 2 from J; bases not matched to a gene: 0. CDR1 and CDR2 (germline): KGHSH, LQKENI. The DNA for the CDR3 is TGTGCCAGCTCACCAGGGACAGGGGCCTACGAGCAGTACTTC. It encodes CASSPGTGAYEQYF.

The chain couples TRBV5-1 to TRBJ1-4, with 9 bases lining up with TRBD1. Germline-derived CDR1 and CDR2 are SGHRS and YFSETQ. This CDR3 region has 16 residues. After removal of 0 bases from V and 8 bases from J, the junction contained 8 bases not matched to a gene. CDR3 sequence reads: CASSLVMGQGREKLFF. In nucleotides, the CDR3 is TGCGCCAGCAGCTTGGTTATGGGACAGGGACGGGAAAAACTGTTTTTT.